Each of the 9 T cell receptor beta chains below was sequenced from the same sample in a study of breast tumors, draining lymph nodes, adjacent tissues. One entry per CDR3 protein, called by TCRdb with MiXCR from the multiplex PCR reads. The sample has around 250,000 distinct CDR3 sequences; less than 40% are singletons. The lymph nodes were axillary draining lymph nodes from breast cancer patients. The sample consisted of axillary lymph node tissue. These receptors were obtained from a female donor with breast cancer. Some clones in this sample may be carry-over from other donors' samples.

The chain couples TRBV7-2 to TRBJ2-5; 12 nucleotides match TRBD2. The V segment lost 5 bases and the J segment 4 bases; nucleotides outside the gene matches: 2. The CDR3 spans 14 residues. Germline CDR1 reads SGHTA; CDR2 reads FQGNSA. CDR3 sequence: CASSKTSGRETQYF. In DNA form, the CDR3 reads TGTGCCAGCAGCAAGACTAGCGGGAGAGAGACCCAGTACTTC.

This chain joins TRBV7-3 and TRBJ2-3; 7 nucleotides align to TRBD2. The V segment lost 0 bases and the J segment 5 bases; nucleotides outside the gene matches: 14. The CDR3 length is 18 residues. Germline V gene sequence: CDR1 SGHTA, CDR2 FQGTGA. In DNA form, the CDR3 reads TGTGCCAGCAGCTTAACGTCCCCGGGGGGAGAATTCGGAGATACGCAGTATTTT. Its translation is CASSLTSPGGEFGDTQYF. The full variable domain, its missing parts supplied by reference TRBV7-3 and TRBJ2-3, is GAGVSQTPSNKVTEKGKYVELRCDPISGHTALYWYRQSLGQGPEFLIYFQGTGAADDSGLPNDRFFAVRPEGSVSTLKIQRTERGDSAVYLCASSLTSPGGEFGDTQYFGPGTRLTVL.

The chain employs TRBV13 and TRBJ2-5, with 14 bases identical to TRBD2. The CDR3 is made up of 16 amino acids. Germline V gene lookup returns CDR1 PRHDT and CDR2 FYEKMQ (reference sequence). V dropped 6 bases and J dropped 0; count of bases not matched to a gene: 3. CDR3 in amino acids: CASSRLAGGYQETQYF. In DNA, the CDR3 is TGTGCCAGCAGTCGACTAGCGGGGGGGTACCAAGAGACCCAGTACTTC.

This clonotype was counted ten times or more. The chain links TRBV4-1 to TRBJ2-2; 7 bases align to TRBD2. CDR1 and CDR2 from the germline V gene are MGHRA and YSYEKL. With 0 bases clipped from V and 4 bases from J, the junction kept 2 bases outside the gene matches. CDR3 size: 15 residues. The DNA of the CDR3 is TGCGCCAGCAGCCAAGATCGACTAGCCACCGGGGAGCTGTTTTTT. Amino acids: CASSQDRLATGELFF.

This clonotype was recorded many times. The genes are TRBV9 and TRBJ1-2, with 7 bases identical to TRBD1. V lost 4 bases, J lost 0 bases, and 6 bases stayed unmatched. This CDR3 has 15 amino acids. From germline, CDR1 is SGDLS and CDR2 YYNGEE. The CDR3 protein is CASSPQTGSNYGYTF. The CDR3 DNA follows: TGTGCCAGCAGCCCCCAGACAGGGTCTAACTATGGCTACACCTTC.

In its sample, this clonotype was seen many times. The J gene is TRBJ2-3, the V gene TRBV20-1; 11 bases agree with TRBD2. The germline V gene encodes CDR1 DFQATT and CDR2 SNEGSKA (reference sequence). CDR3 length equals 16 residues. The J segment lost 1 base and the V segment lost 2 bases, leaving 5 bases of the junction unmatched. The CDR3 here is CSARLAGGYGTDTQYF. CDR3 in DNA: TGCAGTGCTAGACTAGCGGGAGGTTATGGCACAGATACGCAGTATTTT.

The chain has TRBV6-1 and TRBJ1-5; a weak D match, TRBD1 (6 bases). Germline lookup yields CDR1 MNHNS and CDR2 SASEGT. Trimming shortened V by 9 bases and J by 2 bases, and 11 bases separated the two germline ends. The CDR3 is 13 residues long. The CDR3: CASQDRRNQPQHF. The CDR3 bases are TGTGCCAGTCAAGACAGGCGCAATCAGCCCCAGCATTTT.

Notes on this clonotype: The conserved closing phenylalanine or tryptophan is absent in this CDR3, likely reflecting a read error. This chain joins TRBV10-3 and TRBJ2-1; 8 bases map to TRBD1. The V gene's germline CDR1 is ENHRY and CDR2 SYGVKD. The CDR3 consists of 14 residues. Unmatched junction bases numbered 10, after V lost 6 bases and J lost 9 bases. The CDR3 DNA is TGTGCCATCAGGGACAGGGCCGAGGGGAGTGAGCAGTTCCTC. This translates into CAIRDRAEGSEQFL.

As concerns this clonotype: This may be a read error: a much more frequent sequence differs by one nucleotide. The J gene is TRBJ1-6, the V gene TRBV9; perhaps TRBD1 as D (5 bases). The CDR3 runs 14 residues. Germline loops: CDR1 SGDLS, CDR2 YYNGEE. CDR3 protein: CASSEQVGNSPLPF. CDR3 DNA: TGTGCCAGCAGCGAACAGGTTGGGAATTCACCCCTCCCCTTT. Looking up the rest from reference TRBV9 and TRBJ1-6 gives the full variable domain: DSGVTQTPKHLITATGQRVTLRCSPRSGDLSVYWYQQSLDQGLQFLIQYYNGEERAKGNILERFSAQQFPDLHSELNLSSLELGDSALYFCASSEQVGNSPLPFGNGTRLTVT.